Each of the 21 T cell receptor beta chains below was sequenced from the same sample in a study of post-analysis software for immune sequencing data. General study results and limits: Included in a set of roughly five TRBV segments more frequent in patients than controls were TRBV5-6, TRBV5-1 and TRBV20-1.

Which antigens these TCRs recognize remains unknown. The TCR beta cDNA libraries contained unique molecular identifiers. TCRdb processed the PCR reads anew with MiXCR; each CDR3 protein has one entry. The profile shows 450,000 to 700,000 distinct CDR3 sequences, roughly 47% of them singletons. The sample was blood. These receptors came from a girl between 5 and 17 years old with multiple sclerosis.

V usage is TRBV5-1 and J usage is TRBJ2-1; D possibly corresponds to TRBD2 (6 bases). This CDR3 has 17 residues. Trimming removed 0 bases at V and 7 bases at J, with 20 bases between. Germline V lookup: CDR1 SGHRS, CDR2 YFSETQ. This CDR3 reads CASSLAPGGAGWNEQFF. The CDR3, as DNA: TGCGCCAGCAGCTTGGCCCCCGGAGGGGCAGGGTGGAATGAGCAGTTCTTC.

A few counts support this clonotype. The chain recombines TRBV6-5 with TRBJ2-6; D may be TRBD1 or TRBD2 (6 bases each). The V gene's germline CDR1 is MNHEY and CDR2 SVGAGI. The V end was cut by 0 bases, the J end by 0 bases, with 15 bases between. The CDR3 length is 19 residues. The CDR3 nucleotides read TGTGCCAGCAGTTACTCAGGGGGGAGACTTAGCTCTGGGGCCAACGTCCTGACTTTC. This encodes CASSYSGGRLSSGANVLTF.

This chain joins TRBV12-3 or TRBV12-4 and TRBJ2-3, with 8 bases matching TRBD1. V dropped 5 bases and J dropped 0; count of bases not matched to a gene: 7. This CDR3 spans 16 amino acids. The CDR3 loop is CASSPGQGPSTDTQYF. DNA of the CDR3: TGTGCCAGCAGTCCCGGACAGGGCCCAAGCACAGATACGCAGTATTTT.

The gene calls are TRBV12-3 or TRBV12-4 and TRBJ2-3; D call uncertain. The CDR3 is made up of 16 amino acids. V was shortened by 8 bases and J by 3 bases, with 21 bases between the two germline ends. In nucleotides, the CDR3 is TGTGCCAGCGCCGAAGCTCAAGGTTGGCAGACAGATACGCAGTATTTT. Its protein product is CASAEAQGWQTDTQYF.

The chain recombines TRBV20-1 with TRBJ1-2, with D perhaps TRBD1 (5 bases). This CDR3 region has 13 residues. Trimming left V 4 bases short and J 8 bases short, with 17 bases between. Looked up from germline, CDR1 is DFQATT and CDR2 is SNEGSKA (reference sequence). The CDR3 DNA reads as TGCAGTGCTAAGTTAGGGGACTCCCGGGGCTACACCTTC. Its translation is CSAKLGDSRGYTF.

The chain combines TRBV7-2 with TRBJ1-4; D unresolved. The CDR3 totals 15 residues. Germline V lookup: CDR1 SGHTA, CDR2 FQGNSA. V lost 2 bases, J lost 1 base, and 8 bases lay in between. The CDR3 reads CASSLRRITNEKLFF. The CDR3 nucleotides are TGTGCCAGCAGCTTAAGAAGGATAACTAATGAAAAACTGTTTTTT.

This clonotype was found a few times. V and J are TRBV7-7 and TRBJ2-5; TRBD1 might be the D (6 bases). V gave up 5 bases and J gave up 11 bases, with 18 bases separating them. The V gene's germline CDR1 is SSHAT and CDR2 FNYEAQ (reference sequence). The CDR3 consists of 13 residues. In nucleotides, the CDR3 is TGTGCCAGCAGCCCTCGGGACACCGGGGAGCAGTACTTC. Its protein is CASSPRDTGEQYF.

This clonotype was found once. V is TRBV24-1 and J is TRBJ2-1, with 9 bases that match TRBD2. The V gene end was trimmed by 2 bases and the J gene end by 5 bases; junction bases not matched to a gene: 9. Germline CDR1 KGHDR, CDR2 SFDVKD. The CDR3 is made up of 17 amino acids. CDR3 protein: CATSDYDSGSQNNEQFF. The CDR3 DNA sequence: TGTGCCACCAGTGATTATGATAGCGGGAGTCAAAACAATGAGCAGTTCTTC.

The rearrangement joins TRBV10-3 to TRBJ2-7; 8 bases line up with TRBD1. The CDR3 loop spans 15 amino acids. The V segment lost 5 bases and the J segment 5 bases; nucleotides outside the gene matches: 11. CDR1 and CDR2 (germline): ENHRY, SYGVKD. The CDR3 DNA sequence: TGTGCCATCAGTTCCGAGGACAGGGCGATCCACGAGCAGTACTTC. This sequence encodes CAISSEDRAIHEQYF.

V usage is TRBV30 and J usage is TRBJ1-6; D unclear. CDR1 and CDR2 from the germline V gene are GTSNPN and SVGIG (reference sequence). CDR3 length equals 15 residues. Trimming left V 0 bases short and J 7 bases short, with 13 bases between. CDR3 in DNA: TGTGCCTGGAGTGTAAAGGCGGGGAGGAATTCACCCCTCCACTTT. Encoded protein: CAWSVKAGRNSPLHF.

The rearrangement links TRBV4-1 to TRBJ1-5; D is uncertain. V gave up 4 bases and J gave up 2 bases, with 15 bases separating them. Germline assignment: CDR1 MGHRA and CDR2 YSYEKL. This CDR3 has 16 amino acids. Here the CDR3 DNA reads TGCGCCAGCAGCCGGGCTCTATCTCTTGGCAATCAGCCCCAGCATTTT. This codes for CASSRALSLGNQPQHF.

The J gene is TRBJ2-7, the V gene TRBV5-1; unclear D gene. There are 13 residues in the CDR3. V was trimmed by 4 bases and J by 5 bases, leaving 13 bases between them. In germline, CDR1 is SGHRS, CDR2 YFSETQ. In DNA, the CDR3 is TGCGCCAGCAGCCTAACAAGAAAGGACGAGCAGTACTTC. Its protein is CASSLTRKDEQYF. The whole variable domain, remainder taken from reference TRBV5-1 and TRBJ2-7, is KAGVTQTPRYLIKTRGQQVTLSCSPISGHRSVSWYQQTPGQGLQFLFEYFSETQRNKGNFPGRFSGRQFSNSRSEMNVSTLELGDSALYLCASSLTRKDEQYFGPGTRLTVT.

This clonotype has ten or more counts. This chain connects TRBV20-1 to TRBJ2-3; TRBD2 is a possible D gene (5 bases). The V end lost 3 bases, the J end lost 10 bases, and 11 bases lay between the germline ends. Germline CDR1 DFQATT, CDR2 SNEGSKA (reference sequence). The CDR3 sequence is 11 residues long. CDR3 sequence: CSAREDRSQYF. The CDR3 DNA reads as TGCAGTGCTAGGGAGGACCGTTCGCAGTATTTT.

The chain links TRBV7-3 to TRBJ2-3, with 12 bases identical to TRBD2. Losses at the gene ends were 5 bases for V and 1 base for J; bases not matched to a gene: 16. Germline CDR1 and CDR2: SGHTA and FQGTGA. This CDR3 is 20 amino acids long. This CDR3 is CASSRERLAGALNCTDTQYF. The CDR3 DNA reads TGTGCCAGCAGCCGCGAGCGACTAGCGGGAGCCCTTAATTGCACAGATACGCAGTATTTT.

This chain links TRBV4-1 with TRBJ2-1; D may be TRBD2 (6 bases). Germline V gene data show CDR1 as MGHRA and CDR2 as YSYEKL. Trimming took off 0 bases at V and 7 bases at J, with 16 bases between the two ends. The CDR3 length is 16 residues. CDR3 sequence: CASSQDPRGTYNEQFF. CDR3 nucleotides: TGCGCCAGCAGCCAAGATCCCCGGGGGACGTATAATGAGCAGTTCTTC.

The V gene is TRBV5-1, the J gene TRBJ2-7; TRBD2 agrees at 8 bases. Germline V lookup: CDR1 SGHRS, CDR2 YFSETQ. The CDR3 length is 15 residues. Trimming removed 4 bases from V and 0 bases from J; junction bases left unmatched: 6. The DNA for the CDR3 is TGCGCCAGCAGCCCGAGCGGGAGTGACTCCTACGAGCAGTACTTC. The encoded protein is CASSPSGSDSYEQYF.

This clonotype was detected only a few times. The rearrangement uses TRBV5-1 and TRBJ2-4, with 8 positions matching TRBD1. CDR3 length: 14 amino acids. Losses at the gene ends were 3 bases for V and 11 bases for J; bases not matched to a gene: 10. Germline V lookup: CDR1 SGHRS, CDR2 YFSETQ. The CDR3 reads CASSSDRVSTVQYF. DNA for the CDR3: TGCGCCAGCAGCTCGGACAGGGTGTCCACCGTTCAGTACTTC.

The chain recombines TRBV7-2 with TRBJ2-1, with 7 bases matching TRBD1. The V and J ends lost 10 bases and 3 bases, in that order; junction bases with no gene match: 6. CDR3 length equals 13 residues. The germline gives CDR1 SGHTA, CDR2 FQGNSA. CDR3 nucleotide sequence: TGTGCCACCGGGACAGAGTACTACAATGAGCAGTTCTTC. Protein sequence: CATGTEYYNEQFF.

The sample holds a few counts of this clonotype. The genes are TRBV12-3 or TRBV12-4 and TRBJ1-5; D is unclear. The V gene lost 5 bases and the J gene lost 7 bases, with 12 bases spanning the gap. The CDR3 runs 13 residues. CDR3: CASSLPGVQPQHF. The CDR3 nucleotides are TGTGCCAGCAGTCTTCCTGGCGTGCAGCCCCAGCATTTT.

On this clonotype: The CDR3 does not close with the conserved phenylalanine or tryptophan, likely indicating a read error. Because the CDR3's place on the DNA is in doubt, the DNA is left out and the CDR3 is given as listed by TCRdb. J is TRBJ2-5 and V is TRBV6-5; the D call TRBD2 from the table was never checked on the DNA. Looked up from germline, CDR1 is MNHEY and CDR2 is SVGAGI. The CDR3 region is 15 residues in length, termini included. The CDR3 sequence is CASFSGGPSRYTFGS.

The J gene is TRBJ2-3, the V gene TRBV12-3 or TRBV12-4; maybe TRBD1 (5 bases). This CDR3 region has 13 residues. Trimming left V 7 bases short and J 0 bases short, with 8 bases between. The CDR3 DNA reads TGTGCCAGCACCGACAGTAGCACAGATACGCAGTATTTT. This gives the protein CASTDSSTDTQYF.